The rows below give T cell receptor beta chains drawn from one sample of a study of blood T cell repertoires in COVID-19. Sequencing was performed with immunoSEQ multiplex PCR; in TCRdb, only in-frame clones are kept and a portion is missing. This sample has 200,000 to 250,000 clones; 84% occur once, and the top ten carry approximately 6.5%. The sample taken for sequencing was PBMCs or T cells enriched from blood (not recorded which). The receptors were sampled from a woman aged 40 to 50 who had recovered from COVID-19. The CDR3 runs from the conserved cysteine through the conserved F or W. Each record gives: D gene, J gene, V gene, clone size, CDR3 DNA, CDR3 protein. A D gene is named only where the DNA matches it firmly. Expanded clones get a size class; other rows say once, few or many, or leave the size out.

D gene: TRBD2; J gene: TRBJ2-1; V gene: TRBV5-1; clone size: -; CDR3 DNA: TGCGCCAGCAGCTTAGGGCTAGCGGTTTACAATGAGCAGTTCTTC; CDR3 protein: CASSLGLAVYNEQFF
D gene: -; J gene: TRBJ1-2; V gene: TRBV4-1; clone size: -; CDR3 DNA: TGCGCCAGCAGCCACCTGACAGGCTACTCTTTAAATGGCTACACCTTC; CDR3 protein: CASSHLTGYSLNGYTF
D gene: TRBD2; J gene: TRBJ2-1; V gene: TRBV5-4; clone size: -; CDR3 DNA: TGTGCCAGCAGCTTGGGAGGGACTAGCGGAACCAATGAGCAGTTCTTC; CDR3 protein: CASSLGGTSGTNEQFF
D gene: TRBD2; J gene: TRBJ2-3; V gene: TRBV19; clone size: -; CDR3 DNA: TGTGCCAGTAGTATAGCAAGACCCAGCGGGAGTAGAGATACGCAGTATTTT; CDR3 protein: CASSIARPSGSRDTQYF
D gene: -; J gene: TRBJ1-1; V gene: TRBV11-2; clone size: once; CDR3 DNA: TGTGCCAGCAGCTTAGATCTTGACACTGAAGCTTTCTTT; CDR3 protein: CASSLDLDTEAFF
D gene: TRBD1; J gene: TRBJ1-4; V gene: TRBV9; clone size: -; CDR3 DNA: TGTGCCAGCAGCGTTGGGACAGGGCCCGATGAAAAACTGTTTTTT; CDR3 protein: CASSVGTGPDEKLFF
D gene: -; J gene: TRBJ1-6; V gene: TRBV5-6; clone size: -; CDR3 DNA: TGTGCCAGCAGCTTGGCGCGGACAGCAAATTCACCCCTCCACTTT; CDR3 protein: CASSLARTANSPLHF
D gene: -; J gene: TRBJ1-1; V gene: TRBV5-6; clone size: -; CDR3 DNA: TGTGCCAGCAGCTTGGTCTTTACTGAAGCTTTCTTT; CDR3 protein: CASSLVFTEAFF
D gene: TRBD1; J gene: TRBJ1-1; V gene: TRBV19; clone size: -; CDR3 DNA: TGTGCCAGTATAAGGGGACAGACGAACACTGAAGCTTTCTTT; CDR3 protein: CASIRGQTNTEAFF
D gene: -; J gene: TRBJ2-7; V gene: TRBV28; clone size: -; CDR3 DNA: TGTGCCAGCAGTTTAGAACGGGAGCAGTACTTC; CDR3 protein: CASSLEREQYF
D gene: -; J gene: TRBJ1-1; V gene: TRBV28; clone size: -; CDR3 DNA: TGTGCCAGCAGGACTTCTTCGGACACTGAAGCTTTCTTT; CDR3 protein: CASRTSSDTEAFF
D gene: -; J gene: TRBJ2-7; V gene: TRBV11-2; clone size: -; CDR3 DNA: TGTGCCAGCAGCTTAGACCGGGTCGGGAACGAGCAGTACTTC; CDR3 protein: CASSLDRVGNEQYF
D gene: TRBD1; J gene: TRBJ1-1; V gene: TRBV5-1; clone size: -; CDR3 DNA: TGCGCCAGCAGATTGGGACAGCACATGAACACTGAAGCTTTCTTT; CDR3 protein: CASRLGQHMNTEAFF
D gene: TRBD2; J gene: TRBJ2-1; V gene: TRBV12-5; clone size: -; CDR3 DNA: TGTGCTAGTGCTACCCCTGGGGCTAGCGGGTACAGTGAGCAGTTCTTC; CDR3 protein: CASATPGASGYSEQFF
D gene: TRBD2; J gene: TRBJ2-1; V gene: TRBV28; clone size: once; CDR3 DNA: TGTGCCAGTCTTGGTAGCGGGAGTAAGGATGAGCAGTTCTTC; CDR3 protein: CASLGSGSKDEQFF
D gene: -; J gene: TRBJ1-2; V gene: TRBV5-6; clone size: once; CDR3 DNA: TGTGCCAGCAGCTTGGGTAGTGTGGGGGGATATGGCTACACCTTC; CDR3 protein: CASSLGSVGGYGYTF
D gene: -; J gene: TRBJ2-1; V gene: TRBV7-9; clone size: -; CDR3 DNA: TGTGCCAGCAGACCAACAGGGCCTGCCATCAATGAGCAGTTCTTC; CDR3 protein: CASRPTGPAINEQFF
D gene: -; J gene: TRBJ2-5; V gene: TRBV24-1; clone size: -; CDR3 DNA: TGTGCCACCAGTGTCCGGGCAGGGGAGACCCAGTACTTC; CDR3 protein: CATSVRAGETQYF
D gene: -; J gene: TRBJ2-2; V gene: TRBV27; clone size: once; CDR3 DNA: TGTGCCAGCAGTATTCGAAGGACTGGCCCCGGGGAGCTGTTTTTT; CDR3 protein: CASSIRRTGPGELFF
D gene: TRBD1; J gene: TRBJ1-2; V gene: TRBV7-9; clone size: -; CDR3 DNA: TGTGCCAGCAGACCCGAGGGGGCCATCCGCTACACCTTC; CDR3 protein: CASRPEGAIRYTF
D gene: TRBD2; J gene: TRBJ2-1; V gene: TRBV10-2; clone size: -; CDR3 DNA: TGCGCCAGCAGGGGACTAGCGGGAGGGGTCGCCTACAATGAGCAGTTCTTC; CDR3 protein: CASRGLAGGVAYNEQFF
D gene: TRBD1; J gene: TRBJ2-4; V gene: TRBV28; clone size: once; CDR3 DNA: TGTGCCAGCAGTTTAGTGGGACAGGGGCCCAAAAACATTCAGTACTTC; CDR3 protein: CASSLVGQGPKNIQYF
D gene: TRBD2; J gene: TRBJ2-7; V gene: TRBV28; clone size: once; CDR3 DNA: TGTGCCAGCATCACCGGGACTAGCGGGATGTACGAGCAGTACTTC; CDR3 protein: CASITGTSGMYEQYF
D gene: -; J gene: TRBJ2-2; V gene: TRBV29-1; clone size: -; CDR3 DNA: TGCAGCGTTGAAGCAGGGCCCGGGGAGCTGTTTTTT; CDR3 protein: CSVEAGPGELFF
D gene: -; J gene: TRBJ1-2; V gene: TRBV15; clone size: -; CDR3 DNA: TGTGCCACCAGCCCCTCTGGGAGGGCAATATATGGCTACACCTTC; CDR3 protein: CATSPSGRAIYGYTF
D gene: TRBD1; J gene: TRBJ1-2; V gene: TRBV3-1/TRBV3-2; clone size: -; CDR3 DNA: TGTGCCAGCAGCCCTCGGGACAGGGAGGATGGCTACACCTTC; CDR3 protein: CASSPRDREDGYTF
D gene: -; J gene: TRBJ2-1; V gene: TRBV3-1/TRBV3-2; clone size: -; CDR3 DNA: TGTGCCAGCAGCCAGCGACAGATCTCCTACAATGAGCAGTTCTTC; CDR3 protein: CASSQRQISYNEQFF
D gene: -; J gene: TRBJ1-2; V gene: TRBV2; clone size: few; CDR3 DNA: TGTGCCAGCAGTGACGGTCAGGGGTTCAACTATGGCTACACCTTC; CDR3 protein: CASSDGQGFNYGYTF
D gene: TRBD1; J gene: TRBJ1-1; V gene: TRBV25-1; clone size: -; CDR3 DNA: TGTGCCAGCAGTGAGAGGGGGCGATGGACTGAAGCTTTCTTT; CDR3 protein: CASSERGRWTEAFF
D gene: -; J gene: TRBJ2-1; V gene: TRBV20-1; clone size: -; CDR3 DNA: TGCAGTGCTAGTGGGGCAAACGAGCAGTTCTTC; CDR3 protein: CSASGANEQFF
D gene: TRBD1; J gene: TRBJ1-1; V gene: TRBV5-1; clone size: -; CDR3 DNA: TGCGCCAGCAGCTGGGGCCCTGACAGGGAAAGGACTGAAGCTTTCTTT; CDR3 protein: CASSWGPDRERTEAFF
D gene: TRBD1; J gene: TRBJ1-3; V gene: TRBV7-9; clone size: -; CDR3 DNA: TGTGCCAGCAGCTTATTGGAGGACAGGGCAAACACCATATATTTT; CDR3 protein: CASSLLEDRANTIYF
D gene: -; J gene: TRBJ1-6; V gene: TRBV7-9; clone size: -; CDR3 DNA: TGTGCCAGCAGCCTCATCGCCCAGTCAGGTCCCCTCCACTTT; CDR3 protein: CASSLIAQSGPLHF
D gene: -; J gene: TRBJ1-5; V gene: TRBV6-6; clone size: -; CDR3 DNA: TGTGCCAGCACCCCGTTAGGGGTGGGTCAGCCCCAGCATTTT; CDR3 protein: CASTPLGVGQPQHF
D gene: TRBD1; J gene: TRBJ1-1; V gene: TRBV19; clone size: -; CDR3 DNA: TGTGCCAGTAGCAAACAGGGGGACACTGAAGCTTTCTTT; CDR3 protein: CASSKQGDTEAFF
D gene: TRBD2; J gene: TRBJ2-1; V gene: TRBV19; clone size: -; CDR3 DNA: TGTGCCAGTAGTATAGTAGCGGGACCCCATGAGCAGTTCTTC; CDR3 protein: CASSIVAGPHEQFF
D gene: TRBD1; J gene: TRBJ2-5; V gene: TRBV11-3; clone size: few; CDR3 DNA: TGTGCCAGCAGCCGCGACAGGGGGTTACAAGAGACCCAGTACTTC; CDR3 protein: CASSRDRGLQETQYF
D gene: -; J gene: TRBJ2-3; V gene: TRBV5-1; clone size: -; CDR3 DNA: TGCGCCAGCAGCTTCACAGCTAGCGCAGATACGCAGTATTTT; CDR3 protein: CASSFTASADTQYF
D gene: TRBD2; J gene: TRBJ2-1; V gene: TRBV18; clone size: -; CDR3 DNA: TGTGCCAGCCCGCCCCATGGGCGGGGGGACAATGAGCAGTTCTTC; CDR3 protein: CASPPHGRGDNEQFF
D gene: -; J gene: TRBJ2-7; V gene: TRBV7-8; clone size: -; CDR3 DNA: TGTGCCAGCAGCTCACCCGGGGGAATAGGGAACGAGCAGTACTTC; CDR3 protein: CASSSPGGIGNEQYF
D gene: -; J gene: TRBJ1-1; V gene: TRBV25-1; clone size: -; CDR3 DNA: TGTGCCAGCAGTGAATATCGTTCAGGAAGGAACACTGAAGCTTTCTTT; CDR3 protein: CASSEYRSGRNTEAFF
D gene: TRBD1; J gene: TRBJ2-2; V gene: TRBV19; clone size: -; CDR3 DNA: TGTGCCAGTAGCCTAATCGGACAGGGGGTGTCCGGGGAGCTGTTTTTT; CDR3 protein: CASSLIGQGVSGELFF
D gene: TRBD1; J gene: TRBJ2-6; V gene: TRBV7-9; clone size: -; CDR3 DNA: TGTGCCAGCAGCTCGACACAGGGGGGCTCTGGGGCCAACGTCCTGACTTTC; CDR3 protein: CASSSTQGGSGANVLTF
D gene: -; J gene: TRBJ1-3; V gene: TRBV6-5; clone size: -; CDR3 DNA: TGTGCCAGCAGTTACTCGACGGGGAGGGGAAACACCATATATTTT; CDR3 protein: CASSYSTGRGNTIYF